This paragraph covers one TCR beta chain sequence. The source of the sample is a study of OX40 agonist ivuxolimab in advanced cancers. The timepoints at which blood was sampled were baseline, cycle 4 day 1, and cycle 7 day 1. Clones were sequenced by immunoSEQ multiplex PCR, and TCRdb holds only the in-frame ones, with some missing. The sample shows around 100,000 clones, 80% to 90% of them seen only once. Looked up from germline, CDR1 is SGHRS and CDR2 is YFSETQ. V dropped 0 bases and J dropped 4 bases, with 8 bases sitting between them. The CDR3 is made up of 14 amino acids. The sample consisted of CD4+ or CD8+ T cells sorted from blood, taken in a trial of the OX40 agonist ivuxolimab. The source is an adult with an advanced solid tumor such as melanoma, head and neck, liver or kidney cancer. V usage is TRBV5-1 and J usage is TRBJ1-5; D remains ambiguous. The CDR3 nucleotides read TGCGCCAGCAGCTTGGATGGCGGGAATCAGCCCCAGCATTTT. Its translation: CASSLDGGNQPQHF.